The 8 T cell receptor beta chains presented below share a single source sample, sequenced in a study of cytomegalovirus exposure and HLA in healthy donors. Researchers ran the PCR with 60 Vbeta and 13 Jbeta primers. The repertoire was sequenced with immunoSEQ multiplex PCR; TCRdb's copy has only in-frame clones and lacks some. The sample gives around 100,000 clones, approximately 78% of which show up once; around 4.4% is in the top ten. The specimen was PBMCs. The receptors stem from a male donor in good health and CMV-seropositive.

This clone occurred once. The gene calls are TRBV28 and TRBJ1-1; D is ambiguous. With 7 bases removed from V and 4 bases from J, the gap between germline ends came to 10 bases. Germline V gives CDR1 MDHEN, CDR2 SYDVKM. This CDR3 is built from 12 residues. The CDR3 loop reads CASKPIGTEAFF. Here the CDR3 DNA reads TGTGCCAGCAAACCAATCGGCACTGAAGCTTTCTTT.

The rearrangement links TRBV9 to TRBJ2-2, with 8 bases identical to TRBD2. The CDR3 extends over 18 amino acids. The V gene's germline CDR1 is SGDLS and CDR2 YYNGEE. J was trimmed by 0 bases and V by 1 base; bases with no gene match: 8. The CDR3 loop reads CASSVFGSGATNTGELFF. CDR3 nucleotide sequence: TGTGCCAGCAGCGTATTTGGTAGCGGGGCAACGAACACCGGGGAGCTGTTTTTT.

As DNA, the CDR3 is TGTGCCAGCAGCCGAGGACTAGCGGGGGGGGGAACAGATACGCAGTATTTT. Its translation: CASSRGLAGGGTDTQYF. The genes are TRBV5-4 and TRBJ2-3; 15 positions match TRBD2. This CDR3 is 17 amino acids long. Germline assignment: CDR1 SGHNT and CDR2 YYREEE (reference sequence). The junction had 6 bases not matched to a gene; V was cut back by 4 bases and J by 3 bases.

This clone has a handful of counts. This chain links TRBV28 with TRBJ1-1; D is undetermined. Germline CDR1 MDHEN, CDR2 SYDVKM. V lost 1 base to trimming and J lost 1 base, with 4 bases between them. This CDR3 spans 13 amino acids. CDR3 sequence reads: CASSLSGNTEAFF. The DNA of the CDR3 is TGTGCCAGCAGTTTATCGGGGAACACTGAAGCTTTCTTT.

The genes are TRBV10-3 and TRBJ2-3; TRBD1 is a possible D gene (7 bases). Trimming stripped 0 bases from V and 4 bases from J, with 17 bases between. The germline gives CDR1 ENHRY, CDR2 SYGVKD. This CDR3 is 17 amino acids long. The chain's CDR3 is CAISESEIDRDSDTQYF. For the CDR3, the DNA is TGTGCCATCAGTGAGTCGGAAATTGACAGGGACTCAGATACGCAGTATTTT.

The genes are TRBV14 and TRBJ2-2; 13 nucleotides agree with TRBD2. Germline CDR1 SGHDN, CDR2 FVKESK. This CDR3 comprises 18 residues. V was clipped by 1 base and J by 6 bases; unmatched bases: 8. CDR3 protein: CASSQALTSGRWSGELFF. The CDR3 DNA reads as TGTGCCAGCAGCCAAGCGTTGACTAGCGGGAGGTGGTCCGGGGAGCTGTTTTTT.

The J gene is TRBJ2-5, the V gene TRBV5-4, with D perhaps matching TRBD2 (5 bases). The assigned J gene may be wrong: the sequence end matches TRBJ2-7 better. The CDR3 consists of 14 residues. The germline V gene has CDR1 SGHNT and CDR2 YYREEE (reference sequence). CDR3 coding DNA: TGTGCCAGCAGAATATTCGGGAAATCCTACGAGCAGTACTTC. This translates into CASRIFGKSYEQYF.

The rearrangement joins TRBV7-9 to TRBJ1-1, with D possibly matching TRBD1 (6 bases). Germline loops: CDR1 SEHNR, CDR2 FQNEAQ (reference sequence). This CDR3 contains 14 residues. V lost 1 base and J lost 4, with 10 bases in between. In DNA form, the CDR3 reads TGTGCCAGCAGCTTAGAGACAGGTAGCACTGAAGCTTTCTTT. Translating gives CASSLETGSTEAFF.